This entry concerns a single T cell receptor (beta chain). The data originate from a study of blood T cell repertoires in COVID-19. About the research overall: From the United States, Italy and Spain came samples of acute and convalescent COVID-19. PBMCs, B-cell-depleted T cells, or T cells were the source of the cDNA or gDNA that made up the material.

As processed by the authors: Nucleated cell counts were estimated from reference gene primer amplification. Assay used: immunoSEQ multiplex PCR; TCRdb lists only in-frame clones, some missing. V and J calls plus clone size are reproduced from that table; the DNA served to infer D and trimming. The sample lists roughly 70,000 clones; more than 90% were seen once. The CDR3 has 16 amino acids. Germline V CDR1 and CDR2: LGHNA, YSLEER. The V gene lost 0 bases and the J gene lost 2 bases, with 14 bases spanning the gap. The source of this sequence is a human donor with active COVID-19. The donor label of this sample is uncertain. The sample comprised peripheral blood. V and J are TRBV4-3 and TRBJ2-7; perhaps TRBD1 as D (6 bases). CDR3 sequence (DNA): TGCGCCAGCAGCCAAGATATAGGGACATCTACCTACGAGCAGTACTTC. Translation gives CASSQDIGTSTYEQYF.